This T cell receptor (beta chain) was sequenced for a study of T cell responses to AZD1222 COVID-19 vaccine. General study findings and limits: Sampling captured repertoires only after the peak T cell response.

Germline V lookup: CDR1 SGHTA, CDR2 FQGTGA. The CDR3 sequence is 13 residues long. The assay was immunoSEQ multiplex PCR, and TCRdb's table has in-frame clones only and misses some. This table has about 120,000 clones, roughly 88% appearing once. Remarks on this clone: Its specificity is not known. A read error may account for a junction end that differs from germline.

The genes are TRBV7-3 and TRBJ2-1; D gene uncertain. This TCR was recovered from an adult in good health. This material consisted of peripheral blood, taken on day 0 of AZD1222 vaccination. The CDR3 protein is CVSSLVGINEQFF. CDR3 in DNA: TGTGTCAGCAGCTTAGTGGGGATAAATGAGCAGTTCTTC.